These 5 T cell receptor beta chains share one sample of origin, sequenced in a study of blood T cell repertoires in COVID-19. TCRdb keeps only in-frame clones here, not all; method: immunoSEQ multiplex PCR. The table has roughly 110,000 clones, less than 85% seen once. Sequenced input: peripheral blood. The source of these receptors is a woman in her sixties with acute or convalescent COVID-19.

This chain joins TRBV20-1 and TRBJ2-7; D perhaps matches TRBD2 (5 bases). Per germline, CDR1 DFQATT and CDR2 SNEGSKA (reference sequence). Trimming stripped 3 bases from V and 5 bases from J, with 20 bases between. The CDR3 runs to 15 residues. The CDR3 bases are TGCAGTGCTAGTACCCAACTAGAAGCCCACAACGAGCAGTACTTC. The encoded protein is CSASTQLEAHNEQYF.

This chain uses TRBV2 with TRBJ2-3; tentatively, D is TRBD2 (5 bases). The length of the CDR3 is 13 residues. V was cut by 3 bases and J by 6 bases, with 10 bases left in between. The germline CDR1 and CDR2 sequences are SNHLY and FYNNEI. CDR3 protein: CASSDSGVDTQYF. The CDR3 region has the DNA TGTGCCAGCAGTGACAGCGGCGTGGATACGCAGTATTTT.

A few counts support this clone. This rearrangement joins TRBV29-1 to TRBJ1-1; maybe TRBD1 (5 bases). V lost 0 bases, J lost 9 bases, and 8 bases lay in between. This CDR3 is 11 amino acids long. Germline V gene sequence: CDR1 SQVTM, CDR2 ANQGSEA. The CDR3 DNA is TGCAGCGTTGAAGATAGGGGCAAAGCTTTCTTT. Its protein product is CSVEDRGKAFF. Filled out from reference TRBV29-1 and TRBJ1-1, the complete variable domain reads SAVISQKPSRDICQRGTSLTIQCQVDSQVTMMFWYRQQPGQSLTLIATANQGSEATYESGFVIDKFPISRPNLTFSTLTVSNMSPEDSSIYLCSVEDRGKAFFGQGTRLTVV.

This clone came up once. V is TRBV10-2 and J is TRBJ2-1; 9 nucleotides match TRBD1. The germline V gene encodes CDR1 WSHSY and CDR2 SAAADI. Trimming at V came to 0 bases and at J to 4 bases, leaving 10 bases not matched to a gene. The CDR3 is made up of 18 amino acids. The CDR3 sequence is CASSESLTGQGTYNEQFF. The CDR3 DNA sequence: TGCGCCAGCAGTGAGTCCCTAACCGGACAGGGGACGTACAATGAGCAGTTCTTC.

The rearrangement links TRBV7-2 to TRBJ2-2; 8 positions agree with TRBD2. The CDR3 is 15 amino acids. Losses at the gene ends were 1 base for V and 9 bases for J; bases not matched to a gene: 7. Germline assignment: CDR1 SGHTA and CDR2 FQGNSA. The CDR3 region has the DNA TGTGCCAGCAGCTTAGAGACTAGCGCCAGCTGGGAGCTGTTTTTT. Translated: CASSLETSASWELFF. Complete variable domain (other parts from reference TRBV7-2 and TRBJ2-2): GAGVSQSPSNKVTEKGKDVELRCDPISGHTALYWYRQSLGQGLEFLIYFQGNSAPDKSGLPSDRFSAERTGGSVSTLTIQRTQQEDSAVYLCASSLETSASWELFFGEGSRLTVL.